Following are 20 T cell receptor beta chains from one sample sequenced in a study of blood T cell repertoires in COVID-19. The repertoire was sequenced with immunoSEQ multiplex PCR; TCRdb's copy has only in-frame clones and lacks some. The data contain some 250,000 clones, roughly 84% of them singletons. The sequencing sample was made of peripheral blood. The receptors here all came from a woman in her late teens or twenties with acute or convalescent COVID-19.

This chain links TRBV19 with TRBJ1-5, with a weak D call TRBD1 (6 bases). The germline V gene has CDR1 LNHDA and CDR2 SQIVND (reference sequence). Trimming stripped 3 bases from V and 2 bases from J, with 14 bases between. The CDR3 spans 16 residues. CDR3 DNA: TGTGCCAGTAGTATCGCGGGGGGCTGGGGCAATCAGCCCCAGCATTTT. Translated: CASSIAGGWGNQPQHF.

The J gene is TRBJ2-1, the V gene TRBV18; TRBD2 matches 15 bases. Germline trimming cut 1 base from V and 1 base from J; bases unmatched to any gene: 8. CDR1 KGHSH and CDR2 LQKENI come from the germline V gene. This CDR3 is 20 amino acids long. CDR3 sequence reads: CASSPLGTSGRSGSYNEQFF. The CDR3 bases are TGTGCCAGCTCACCACTCGGGACTAGCGGGAGGTCAGGGTCCTACAATGAGCAGTTCTTC.

The J gene is TRBJ1-5, the V gene TRBV30, with D possibly matching TRBD1 (6 bases). This CDR3 is built from 13 residues. Germline V gives CDR1 GTSNPN, CDR2 SVGIG (reference sequence). The V and J ends lost 0 bases and 9 bases respectively, with 12 bases between them. CDR3 loop: CAWSVTGRGPQHF. The CDR3, as DNA: TGTGCCTGGAGTGTAACAGGGAGGGGGCCCCAGCATTTT. Full variable domain (rest looked up from reference TRBV30 and TRBJ1-5): SQTIHQWPATLVQPVGSPLSLECTVEGTSNPNLYWYRQAAGRGLQLLFYSVGIGQISSEVPQNLSASRPQDRQFILSSKKLLLSDSGFYLCAWSVTGRGPQHFGDGTRLSIL.

This clone was recorded a few times. The chain recombines TRBV6-6 with TRBJ2-4, with D possibly matching TRBD2 (6 bases). The CDR3 is made up of 12 amino acids. The V and J ends lost 8 bases and 6 bases respectively, with 11 bases between them. CDR1 is MNHNY and CDR2 is SVGAGI in the germline V gene (reference sequence). In DNA, the CDR3 is TGTGCCAGCGGAGGGCTCAGAAACATTCAGTACTTC. Translation gives CASGGLRNIQYF.

This sequence joins TRBV4-3 and TRBJ1-3, with D unclear. The V gene's germline CDR1 is LGHNA and CDR2 YSLEER. CDR3 length: 17 amino acids. Trimming cost V 1 base and J 4 bases, with 17 bases left between them. CDR3 amino acids: CASSQATLGGLGNTIYF. CDR3 coding DNA: TGCGCCAGCAGCCAAGCCACGTTGGGAGGGCTGGGAAACACCATATATTTT.

This chain links TRBV13 with TRBJ2-1, with 8 bases fitting TRBD2. With 8 bases clipped from V and 8 bases from J, the junction kept 8 bases outside the gene matches. Germline V gene lookup returns CDR1 PRHDT and CDR2 FYEKMQ (reference sequence). This CDR3 is built from 13 residues. For the CDR3, the DNA is TGTGCCAGCCAAGACGGGACTAGTGATGAGCAGTTCTTC. As protein: CASQDGTSDEQFF.

This clone has more than one count but fewer than ten. The chain employs TRBV4-3 and TRBJ2-7; 10 bases fit TRBD1. V lost 2 bases, J lost 0 bases, and 13 bases stayed unmatched. The CDR3 length is 19 residues. Germline loops: CDR1 LGHNA, CDR2 YSLEER. The CDR3 sequence: CASSQKLLTGGPSSYEQYF. The CDR3, as DNA: TGCGCCAGCAGCCAAAAGTTGCTGACAGGGGGCCCGAGCTCCTACGAGCAGTACTTC.

The genes are TRBV7-9 and TRBJ1-2; TRBD1 might be the D (6 bases). Germline V gene lookup returns CDR1 SEHNR and CDR2 FQNEAQ (reference sequence). This CDR3 has 10 amino acids. Trimming shortened V by 11 bases and J by 8 bases, and 12 bases separated the two germline ends. The CDR3 region is CAPGGRGYTF. The CDR3 DNA follows: TGTGCCCCGGGGGGGCGCGGCTACACCTTC.

A single count supports this clone. V usage is TRBV3-1 (or the pseudogene TRBV3-2) and J usage is TRBJ2-1, with D possibly being TRBD2 (6 bases). Germline CDR1 is LGHDT and CDR2 is YNNKEL (reference sequence). Trimming pared 5 bases from V and 7 bases from J, leaving 12 bases between. CDR3 size: 13 residues. The CDR3 sequence: CASSWDSWNEQFF. DNA for the CDR3: TGTGCCAGCAGCTGGGACTCGTGGAATGAGCAGTTCTTC.

With regard to this clone: The sample has other DNA sequences that encode this CDR3 too. The CDR3 here is CASSLVGGRETQYF. The CDR3 coding sequence is TGTGCCAGCAGTTTAGTCGGGGGAAGGGAGACCCAGTACTTC. V and J are TRBV28 and TRBJ2-5; a possible D gene is TRBD2 (6 bases). This CDR3 is 14 amino acids long. The ends were cut back, 2 bases at V and 5 bases at J, with 12 bases in the middle. Germline loops: CDR1 MDHEN, CDR2 SYDVKM. Complete variable domain (other parts from reference TRBV28 and TRBJ2-5): DVKVTQSSRYLVKRTGEKVFLECVQDMDHENMFWYRQDPGLGLRLIYFSYDVKMKEKGDIPEGYSVSREKKERFSLILESASTNQTSMYLCASSLVGGRETQYFGPGTRLLVL.

The chain is built from TRBV28 and TRBJ1-5; 12 bases align to TRBD1. The J segment lost 2 bases and the V segment lost 7 bases, leaving 15 bases of the junction unmatched. The CDR3 spans 19 residues. Germline lookup yields CDR1 MDHEN and CDR2 SYDVKM. CDR3 nucleotides: TGTGCCAGCACCCCAACTGGGACAGGGGGCGGTTTCGGCAATCAGCCCCAGCATTTT. Translation: CASTPTGTGGGFGNQPQHF.

This clone appeared a few times. The chain couples TRBV28 to TRBJ1-2; TRBD1 agrees at 7 bases. The CDR3 is made up of 14 amino acids. After removal of 5 bases from V and 10 bases from J, the junction contained 13 bases not matched to a gene. Germline V gene data show CDR1 as MDHEN and CDR2 as SYDVKM. In DNA, the CDR3 is TGTGCCAGCAGTACAGGACAGGCCCTATCAGTCTACACCTTC. It translates to CASSTGQALSVYTF.

The chain couples TRBV27 to TRBJ2-1; 7 bases agree with TRBD2. Losses at the gene ends were 7 bases for V and 12 bases for J; bases not matched to a gene: 6. CDR1 MNHEY and CDR2 SMNVEV come from the germline V gene (reference sequence). This CDR3 has 11 residues. The CDR3 loop is CASKGAGVQFF. CDR3 sequence (DNA): TGTGCCAGCAAGGGTGCGGGAGTGCAGTTCTTC.

V usage is TRBV15 and J usage is TRBJ2-1; TRBD1 matches 9 bases. This CDR3 has 18 residues. Trimming at V came to 7 bases and at J to 2 bases, leaving 15 bases not matched to a gene. The V gene's germline CDR1 is LNHNV and CDR2 YYDKDF (reference sequence). The CDR3: CATTLGTGNTPAYNEQFF. CDR3 DNA sequence: TGTGCCACCACCTTGGGGACAGGGAACACTCCCGCCTACAATGAGCAGTTCTTC.

The chain recombines TRBV19 with TRBJ1-1; D gene uncertain. Trimming removed 1 base at V and 6 bases at J, with 15 bases between. CDR3 length: 15 amino acids. CDR1 and CDR2 from the germline V gene are LNHDA and SQIVND (reference sequence). The CDR3 loop is CASSIGRVRGAEAFF. In DNA form, the CDR3 reads TGTGCCAGTAGTATAGGGAGGGTACGTGGGGCTGAAGCTTTCTTT.

The chain uses TRBV28 and TRBJ2-7; 11 bases fit TRBD2. Germline lookup yields CDR1 MDHEN and CDR2 SYDVKM. The ends lost 6 bases at V and 7 bases at J; junction bases unmatched: 11. This CDR3 is 15 amino acids long. CDR3 nucleotide sequence: TGTGCCAGCAGCGCGAGACTAGCGGGAAGGGGGGAGCAGTACTTC. Translating gives CASSARLAGRGEQYF.

This clone was counted only a few times. CDR3 sequence reads: CASSPGTSPPYFF. The CDR3 nucleotides read TGTGCCAGCAGCCCCGGGACTAGCCCCCCTTATTTCTTC. The genes are TRBV7-3 and TRBJ2-1; TRBD2 matches 9 bases. The CDR3 is 13 residues long. Trimming removed 5 bases from V and 16 bases from J; junction bases left unmatched: 12. Germline assignment: CDR1 SGHTA and CDR2 FQGTGA. Full variable domain (outside the CDR3, taken from reference TRBV7-3 and TRBJ2-1): GAGVSQTPSNKVTEKGKYVELRCDPISGHTALYWYRQSLGQGPEFLIYFQGTGAADDSGLPNDRFFAVRPEGSVSTLKIQRTERGDSAVYLCASSPGTSPPYFFGPGTRLTVL.

Only a few counts were recorded for this clone. Additional DNA sequences in this sample encode the identical CDR3. The V call is TRBV6-5, the J call TRBJ1-5, with D possibly TRBD1 on 5 matching bases. CDR1 is MNHEY, CDR2 SVGAGI, per germline. CDR3 length equals 15 residues. V was shortened by 5 bases and J by 4 bases, with 15 bases between the two germline ends. CDR3 in DNA: TGTGCCAGCAGTCCCCGGGGCCGGGGGAATCAGCCCCAGCATTTT. Protein: CASSPRGRGNQPQHF.

The chain employs TRBV12-5 and TRBJ2-2, with 7 bases matching TRBD2. Germline CDR1 LGHNT, CDR2 FRNRAP. This CDR3 region has 15 residues. The V gene end was trimmed by 7 bases and the J gene end by 4 bases; junction bases not matched to a gene: 9. The CDR3 here is CASALSGAGTGELFF. In DNA, the CDR3 is TGTGCTAGTGCACTAAGCGGGGCGGGCACCGGGGAGCTGTTTTTT.

The rearrangement links TRBV27 to TRBJ2-7, with TRBD2 matching 15 bases. The germline gives CDR1 MNHEY, CDR2 SMNVEV (reference sequence). Trimming at V came to 3 bases and at J to 3 bases, leaving 12 bases not matched to a gene. This CDR3 is 19 amino acids long. The CDR3 here is CASSFGGPGLAGGVYEQYF. In nucleotides, the CDR3 is TGTGCCAGCAGTTTTGGTGGCCCGGGACTAGCGGGAGGAGTCTACGAGCAGTACTTC.